The 30 T cell receptor beta chains below all came from one sample that was sequenced in a study of cytomegalovirus exposure and HLA in healthy donors. Libraries were prepared by immunoSEQ multiplex PCR; TCRdb keeps only in-frame clonotypes and omits some of them. This sample has roughly 150,000 clones, with roughly nine tenths found just once. Sequenced sample: PBMCs. All receptors derive from a woman aged 25-40 years in good health and CMV-seronegative.

As for this clone: This same CDR3 is encoded by further DNA sequences in the sample. The chain recombines TRBV9 with TRBJ2-7, with D perhaps matching TRBD1 (5 bases). The germline gives CDR1 SGDLS, CDR2 YYNGEE. CDR3 length: 13 amino acids. Trimming stripped 0 bases from V and 3 bases from J, with 7 bases between. CDR3 protein: CASSVGDSYEQYF. CDR3 DNA sequence: TGTGCCAGCAGCGTAGGAGACAGCTACGAGCAGTACTTC.

This sequence joins TRBV7-9 and TRBJ1-2, with D perhaps TRBD1 (5 bases). This CDR3 region has 16 residues. Germline CDR1 reads SEHNR; CDR2 reads FQNEAQ (reference sequence). V was cut by 5 bases and J by 4 bases, with 20 bases left in between. CDR3 region: CASSPDSKGLAYGYTF. The CDR3 nucleotides are TGTGCCAGCAGCCCGGATAGTAAGGGACTGGCCTATGGCTACACCTTC.

This chain links TRBV19 with TRBJ2-2, with D maybe TRBD2 (6 bases). Trimming left V 3 bases short and J 7 bases short, with 15 bases between. Germline V CDR1 and CDR2: LNHDA, SQIVND (reference sequence). The CDR3 runs to 15 residues. This chain's CDR3 is CASSIYREWIGELFF. CDR3 bases: TGTGCCAGTAGTATTTATCGGGAGTGGATCGGGGAGCTGTTTTTT. The variable domain in full, with the rest retrieved from reference TRBV19 and TRBJ2-2, is DGGITQSPKYLFRKEGQNVTLSCEQNLNHDAMYWYRQDPGQGLRLIYYSQIVNDFQKGDIAEGYSVSREKKESFPLTVTSAQKNPTAFYLCASSIYREWIGELFFGEGSRLTVL.

This sequence joins TRBV30 and TRBJ2-5; 9 bases match TRBD1. Germline CDR1 and CDR2: GTSNPN and SVGIG (reference sequence). CDR3 size: 21 residues. Trimming at V came to 3 bases and at J to 2 bases, leaving 25 bases not matched to a gene. The CDR3 sequence is CAWSEPYIRDRELGGQETQYF. The CDR3 DNA sequence: TGTGCCTGGAGCGAACCATATATCCGGGACAGGGAATTAGGAGGGCAAGAGACCCAGTACTTC.

This rearrangement joins TRBV19 to TRBJ1-6; 9 bases map to TRBD1. The V gene's germline CDR1 is LNHDA and CDR2 SQIVND (reference sequence). J gave up 7 bases and V 6 bases, and 4 bases lay outside the gene matches. This CDR3 is built from 14 residues. This CDR3 reads CASSRDRANSPLHF. CDR3 bases: TGTGCCAGTAGCCGGGACAGGGCGAATTCACCCCTCCACTTT.

The chain joins TRBV4-3 to TRBJ1-3, with D unclear. The CDR3 extends over 15 amino acids. The V gene lost 0 bases and the J gene lost 4 bases, with 10 bases spanning the gap. Germline loops: CDR1 LGHNA, CDR2 YSLEER. CDR3 in amino acids: CASSQEWLSGNTIYF. The CDR3, as DNA: TGCGCCAGCAGCCAAGAATGGCTATCGGGAAACACCATATATTTT.

The chain uses TRBV30 and TRBJ2-7; TRBD2 matches at 10 bases. Germline V lookup: CDR1 GTSNPN, CDR2 SVGIG (reference sequence). This CDR3 has 15 amino acids. The ends lost 3 bases at V and 4 bases at J; junction bases unmatched: 9. DNA of the CDR3: TGTGCCTGGAGAAAGGGACTAGCGCTGACTTACGAGCAGTACTTC. It specifies CAWRKGLALTYEQYF.

Ten or more counts support this clone. The V and J genes are TRBV18 and TRBJ2-2; D gene ambiguous. Trimming left V 3 bases short and J 1 base short, with 6 bases between. CDR1 is KGHSH, CDR2 LQKENI, per germline. CDR3 size: 14 residues. CDR3 nucleotides: TGTGCCAGCTCACCGGGCCAGAACACCGGGGAGCTGTTTTTT. It yields the protein CASSPGQNTGELFF.

The chain combines TRBV2 with TRBJ1-5; possible D gene TRBD1, 5 bases. Germline CDR1 and CDR2: SNHLY and FYNNEI. This CDR3 comprises 16 residues. Trimming shortened V by 3 bases and J by 0 bases, and 12 bases separated the two germline ends. The CDR3 spells CASSDGAAASNQPQHF. The CDR3, as DNA: TGTGCCAGCAGTGATGGGGCGGCTGCTAGCAATCAGCCCCAGCATTTT.

The gene calls are TRBV7-3 and TRBJ2-3, with D tentatively TRBD1 (6 bases). The germline V gene encodes CDR1 SGHTA and CDR2 FQGTGA. V was cut by 5 bases and J by 3 bases, with 12 bases left in between. The CDR3 consists of 14 residues. CDR3 coding DNA: TGTGCCAGCAGCCGCACAGGGACGACAGATACGCAGTATTTT. Encoded protein: CASSRTGTTDTQYF. Looking up the rest from reference TRBV7-3 and TRBJ2-3 gives the full variable domain: GAGVSQTPSNKVTEKGKYVELRCDPISGHTALYWYRQSLGQGPEFLIYFQGTGAADDSGLPNDRFFAVRPEGSVSTLKIQRTERGDSAVYLCASSRTGTTDTQYFGPGTRLTVL.

The gene calls are TRBV29-1 and TRBJ1-1; perhaps TRBD1 as D (5 bases). The CDR3 runs 12 residues. Trimming took off 3 bases at V and 3 bases at J, with 8 bases between the two ends. Looked up from germline, CDR1 is SQVTM and CDR2 is ANQGSEA. The chain's CDR3 is CSVDRADTEAFF. As DNA, the CDR3 is TGCAGCGTTGACAGGGCGGACACTGAAGCTTTCTTT.

The chain joins TRBV6-5 to TRBJ1-1, with D possibly matching TRBD1 (5 bases). V lost 8 bases and J 5 bases, leaving 18 bases between the germline ends. Germline CDR1 is MNHEY and CDR2 is SVGAGI. The CDR3 contains 14 residues. CDR3 nucleotides: TGTGCCAGCTCCCAGATTGGGGCAGGTACTGAAGCTTTCTTT. Residues: CASSQIGAGTEAFF.

This rearrangement joins TRBV19 to TRBJ1-4; D not resolved. Trimming cost V 6 bases and J 0 bases, with 8 bases left between them. From germline, CDR1 is LNHDA and CDR2 SQIVND (reference sequence). The CDR3 extends over 14 amino acids. CDR3 bases: TGTGCCAGTAGGGCGACACCAACTAATGAAAAACTGTTTTTT. This sequence encodes CASRATPTNEKLFF.

V usage is TRBV10-2 and J usage is TRBJ2-2, with TRBD2 identical over 13 bases. V lost 10 bases to trimming and J lost 3 bases; unmatched junction nucleotides: 5. This CDR3 comprises 15 residues. Germline loops: CDR1 WSHSY, CDR2 SAAADI. The chain's CDR3 is CATWTSGGHTGELFF. The CDR3 bases are TGCGCCACATGGACTAGCGGGGGCCACACCGGGGAGCTGTTTTTT.

V gene TRBV19 combines with J gene TRBJ1-1; D ambiguous. Germline V gives CDR1 LNHDA, CDR2 SQIVND (reference sequence). This CDR3 region has 15 residues. Trimming removed 1 base from V and 9 bases from J, with 18 bases in between. DNA of the CDR3: TGTGCCAGTAGTATAGGGGAATACCCGGGGAAACAAGCTTTCTTT. This gives the protein CASSIGEYPGKQAFF.

The gene calls are TRBV7-3 and TRBJ2-3; no reliable D call. The CDR3 totals 16 residues. Trimming took 0 bases from V and 4 from J, leaving 14 bases between them. CDR1 is SGHTA, CDR2 FQGTGA, per germline. Here the CDR3 DNA reads TGTGCCAGCAGCTTAACCCGAGCAGAGAAGTCAGATACGCAGTATTTT. This codes for CASSLTRAEKSDTQYF.

The rearrangement uses TRBV27 and TRBJ1-1; maybe TRBD1 (5 bases). The germline V and J ends were trimmed by 0 bases and 2 bases, with 10 bases remaining between them. This CDR3 is 15 amino acids long. Germline CDR1 is MNHEY and CDR2 is SMNVEV (reference sequence). CDR3 nucleotide sequence: TGTGCCAGCAGTTTATCCGGGACTCCTAACACTGAAGCTTTCTTT. Translating it yields CASSLSGTPNTEAFF.

The chain combines TRBV11-3 with TRBJ2-1, with D unresolved. Germline V gives CDR1 SGHNT, CDR2 YENEEA. V was clipped by 5 bases and J by 7 bases, with 12 bases between them. This CDR3 is 13 amino acids long. The CDR3 DNA is TGTGCCAGCAGCCTACAAAACTTGAATGAGCAGTTCTTC. It codes for CASSLQNLNEQFF.

This chain connects TRBV5-4 to TRBJ2-1; 12 bases match TRBD2. Germline assignment: CDR1 SGHNT and CDR2 YYREEE (reference sequence). Germline trimming cut 2 bases from V and 8 bases from J; bases unmatched to any gene: 5. This CDR3 comprises 15 residues. The CDR3 reads CASSFPSGRADEQFF. The CDR3 bases are TGTGCCAGCAGCTTCCCTAGCGGGAGGGCCGATGAGCAGTTCTTC.

The V gene is TRBV19, the J gene TRBJ2-1; 8 bases map to TRBD2. Germline V CDR1 and CDR2: LNHDA, SQIVND (reference sequence). The CDR3 is 14 amino acids. Trimming cost V 9 bases and J 2 bases; bases outside gene matches: 6. The chain's CDR3 is CASSIGGAYNEQFF. The CDR3, as DNA: TGTGCCAGCTCGATCGGGGGGGCCTACAATGAGCAGTTCTTC. Full variable domain (remainder filled in from reference TRBV19 and TRBJ2-1): DGGITQSPKYLFRKEGQNVTLSCEQNLNHDAMYWYRQDPGQGLRLIYYSQIVNDFQKGDIAEGYSVSREKKESFPLTVTSAQKNPTAFYLCASSIGGAYNEQFFGPGTRLTVL.

V is TRBV4-1 and J is TRBJ2-7, with D tentatively TRBD1 (5 bases). CDR1 MGHRA and CDR2 YSYEKL come from the germline V gene. CDR3 length: 15 residues. Between the trimmed V and J ends, which lost 1 base and 0 bases, there was a span of 10 bases. CDR3 DNA: TGCGCCAGCAGCCAAGTCGAGACAGCCTCCTACGAGCAGTACTTC. Translating gives CASSQVETASYEQYF.

The chain carries TRBV2 and TRBJ1-5; 8 bases align to TRBD1. Germline V gene sequence: CDR1 SNHLY, CDR2 FYNNEI. This CDR3 spans 16 amino acids. V gave up 6 bases and J gave up 4 bases; unmatched junction bases: 11. As DNA, the CDR3 is TGTGCCAGCAGCTACACAAGGGACAGGATAAATCAGCCCCAGCATTTT. Its translation: CASSYTRDRINQPQHF.

The chain links TRBV28 to TRBJ2-1; D is perhaps TRBD2 (5 bases). Trimming removed 6 bases from V and 8 bases from J, with 20 bases in between. This CDR3 is 15 amino acids long. CDR1 and CDR2 from the germline V gene are MDHEN and SYDVKM. The CDR3 DNA reads as TGTGCCAGCAGCCCTTCAGGAAGGAGGCGTTATGAGCAGTTCTTC. As protein: CASSPSGRRRYEQFF.

The chain links TRBV27 to TRBJ2-1; D possibly matches TRBD1 or TRBD2 (6 bases each). V dropped 0 bases and J dropped 4 bases, with 13 bases sitting between them. Looked up from germline, CDR1 is MNHEY and CDR2 is SMNVEV (reference sequence). This CDR3 comprises 16 residues. This CDR3 is CASSLSIIGGYNEQFF. The CDR3 DNA follows: TGTGCCAGCAGTTTATCGATAATAGGGGGGTACAATGAGCAGTTCTTC.

This chain joins TRBV7-9 and TRBJ2-7, with D unclear. V lost 1 base, J lost 4 bases, and 5 bases lay in between. The CDR3 is 12 residues long. From germline, CDR1 is SEHNR and CDR2 FQNEAQ (reference sequence). The CDR3: CASSLESYEQYF. CDR3 nucleotides: TGTGCCAGCAGCTTAGAGTCTTACGAGCAGTACTTC.

The V call is TRBV6-1, the J call TRBJ1-1; tentatively, D is TRBD1 (5 bases). The V end was cut by 6 bases, the J end by 3 bases, with 11 bases between. From germline, CDR1 is MNHNS and CDR2 SASEGT. The CDR3 sequence is 13 residues long. The DNA for the CDR3 is TGTGCCAGCAGGAGAGACAGTTACACTGAAGCTTTCTTT. Translated: CASRRDSYTEAFF.

For the CDR3, the DNA is TGTGCCAGCAGCTTAACTCGGAACACCGGGGAGCTGTTTTTT. Its protein product is CASSLTRNTGELFF. The V call is TRBV7-3, the J call TRBJ2-2; D gene ambiguous. With 0 bases removed from V and 1 base from J, the gap between germline ends came to 3 bases. The V gene's germline CDR1 is SGHTA and CDR2 FQGTGA. The CDR3 loop spans 14 amino acids.

This clone was picked up a small number of times. The chain links TRBV7-2 to TRBJ2-7; no clear D. The CDR3 covers 14 residues. Germline lookup yields CDR1 SGHTA and CDR2 FQGNSA. Trimming stripped 1 base from V and 3 bases from J, with 10 bases between. The CDR3 reads CASSLGALIYEQYF. The CDR3, as DNA: TGTGCCAGCAGCTTAGGGGCCCTGATCTACGAGCAGTACTTC.

The rearrangement links TRBV7-2 to TRBJ2-3; 7 bases align to TRBD1. With V trimmed by 5 bases and J by 3 bases, 5 bases remained unmatched. The V gene's germline CDR1 is SGHTA and CDR2 FQGNSA. CDR3 length: 14 amino acids. The CDR3 reads CASSAYRGTDTQYF. CDR3 nucleotide sequence: TGTGCCAGCAGCGCCTACAGGGGAACAGATACGCAGTATTTT.

This clone has a single count. V and J are TRBV6-5 and TRBJ2-5; 10 positions agree with TRBD1. The CDR3 totals 14 residues. With 2 bases clipped from V and 4 bases from J, the junction kept 1 base outside the gene matches. CDR1 is MNHEY and CDR2 is SVGAGI in the germline V gene. CDR3 DNA sequence: TGTGCCAGCAGTTACGGGACAGGGGCAGAGACCCAGTACTTC. This gives the protein CASSYGTGAETQYF.